This T cell receptor beta chain was recovered during a study of T cell changes during pregnancy in multiple sclerosis. Method: immunoSEQ multiplex PCR; TCRdb's copy keeps in-frame clones and lacks some. The sample yields approximately 100,000 clones, 90% to 95% seen once. The CDR3 sequence is 15 residues long. Trimming took off 1 base at V and 1 base at J, with 10 bases between the two ends. Looked up from germline, CDR1 is SGHVS and CDR2 is FQNEAQ. This TCR was recovered from a female donor with multiple sclerosis, enrolled in a pregnancy study. Sequencing used peripheral blood, obtained in the first trimester of pregnancy. The genes are TRBV7-8 and TRBJ1-1; no clear D gene. This chain's CDR3 is CASSLGVRGNTEAFF. DNA of the CDR3: TGTGCCAGCAGCTTAGGGGTCCGGGGGAACACTGAAGCTTTCTTT.